The clone carrying this TCR beta chain was recorded at least ten times. The V end lost 0 bases, the J end lost 2 bases, and 3 bases lay between the germline ends. The CDR3 loop spans 13 amino acids. Germline-derived CDR1 and CDR2 are SGHRS and YFSETQ. The TCRbeta library was prepared with unique molecular identifiers. From the PCR reads, TCRdb called clonotypes with MiXCR, one entry per CDR3 protein. The repertoire holds around 500,000 distinct CDR3 sequences, with approximately 12% as singletons. This sample is part of a study of T-cell reconstitution after alpha-beta-depleted transplantation in children.

This TCR was sampled from a human donor who donated a stem cell graft to a child with combined immunodeficiency. The sample was PBMCs from the stem cell graft donor, taken from the stem cell graft. V usage is TRBV5-1 and J usage is TRBJ1-3; D is unclear. In DNA form, the CDR3 reads TGCGCCAGCAGCTTGGGCCCTGGAAACACCATATATTTT. It codes for CASSLGPGNTIYF.